Listed below are T cell receptor beta chains from one sample, sequenced in a study of blood T cell repertoires in COVID-19. The assay was immunoSEQ multiplex PCR, and TCRdb's table has in-frame clones only and misses some. The sample carries 200,000 to 300,000 clones, around four fifths recorded once. The sequenced sample was PBMCs or T cells enriched from blood (not recorded which). Receptor source: a woman aged 40 to 50 who had been exposed to COVID-19. CDR3s include the opening cysteine and the closing phenylalanine or tryptophan. A D gene is named only where the DNA matches it firmly. The size of a clone is reported for some rows only, either as once, few or many, or as a class for expanded clones.

TGCGCCAGCAGCTTGGGGCAGGGGCACACTGAAGCTTTCTTT | CASSLGQGHTEAFF | few | TRBV5-1 | . | TRBJ1-1
TGTGCCAGCAGCAAACAGGGAGGGGAGACCCAGTACTTC | CASSKQGGETQYF | . | TRBV7-9 | . | TRBJ2-5
TGTGCCAGCAGCTCAAGGGCAGGGGCTACCGGGGAGCTGTTTTTT | CASSSRAGATGELFF | . | TRBV7-3 | . | TRBJ2-2
TGTGCCAGCAGCGGACAGGGGTATCAGCCCCAGCATTTT | CASSGQGYQPQHF | few | TRBV3-1/TRBV3-2 | TRBD1 | TRBJ1-5
TGTGCCAGCAGTACACACGATCAGCCCCAGCATTTT | CASSTHDQPQHF | once | TRBV6-5 | . | TRBJ1-5
TGTGCCAGCAGCGAATGGGTGCGTTACAGGGGGACCAATGAGCAGTTCTTC | CASSEWVRYRGTNEQFF | few | TRBV5-5 | TRBD1 | TRBJ2-1
TGTGCCAGCAGTTTCTCGGGACAGTTTAGCAATCAGCCCCAGCATTTT | CASSFSGQFSNQPQHF | . | TRBV27 | TRBD1 | TRBJ1-5
TGTGCCAGCAGCCAAGATTGGACGGGGAGACGAGAAAAACTGTTTTTT | CASSQDWTGRREKLFF | . | TRBV4-2 | . | TRBJ1-4
TGTGCCAGCAGCACCGCCAGGGGTCACGAGCAGTACTTC | CASSTARGHEQYF | . | TRBV6-5 | . | TRBJ2-7
TGTGCCAGCAGCCAAGATCTAGCGGGGGTTAGCTCCTACGAGCAGTACTTC | CASSQDLAGVSSYEQYF | . | TRBV4-2 | TRBD2 | TRBJ2-7
TGTGCCAGCACCCCAGTTCCCGGAAACACCATATATTTT | CASTPVPGNTIYF | . | TRBV7-9 | . | TRBJ1-3
TGTGCCAGCAGTCTGACAGCCGGCAATGAAAAACTGTTTTTT | CASSLTAGNEKLFF | . | TRBV5-5 | . | TRBJ1-4
TGCGCCAGCAGCTTAACGTTAACACAAAACTCCTACAATGAGCAGTTCTTC | CASSLTLTQNSYNEQFF | few | TRBV5-1 | . | TRBJ2-1
TGTGCCAGCAGCCGGGGACTAGCGGGGGGAAATTACGCTGTCGAGCAGTACTTC | CASSRGLAGGNYAVEQYF | . | TRBV3-1/TRBV3-2 | TRBD2 | TRBJ2-7
TGTGCCAGCAGCCAATTACTAGCGGGGTCCACAGATACGCAGTATTTT | CASSQLLAGSTDTQYF | . | TRBV7-9 | TRBD2 | TRBJ2-3